What follows are 7 T cell receptor beta chains derived from one specimen sequenced in a study of blood T cell repertoires in COVID-19. Clones were sequenced by immunoSEQ multiplex PCR, and TCRdb holds only the in-frame ones, with some missing. Among approximately 300,000 clones listed, 75% to 95% were seen once. Material: peripheral blood. These receptors originate from a woman aged 25-40 years with COVID-19, enrolled during active disease.

The genes are TRBV6-6 and TRBJ1-2; D ambiguous. V lost 6 bases and J lost 6, with 11 bases in between. CDR1 is MNHNY, CDR2 SVGAGI, per germline (reference sequence). The CDR3 has 12 residues. The CDR3 DNA is TGTGCCAGCAGCCCGAGGCCCGATGGCTACACCTTC. Its translation: CASSPRPDGYTF.

The chain is built from TRBV29-1 and TRBJ1-5; D is possibly TRBD1 (5 bases). The CDR3 covers 13 residues. Trimming pared 6 bases from V and 6 bases from J, leaving 15 bases between. Germline CDR1 and CDR2: SQVTM and ANQGSEA. As DNA, the CDR3 is TGCAGCGTGGGGCCGGGGGGTGGTCAGCCCCAGCATTTT. Its protein is CSVGPGGGQPQHF.

The genes are TRBV15 and TRBJ1-2; 9 bases fit TRBD1. In germline, CDR1 is LNHNV, CDR2 YYDKDF (reference sequence). This CDR3 comprises 15 residues. V was pared by 6 bases and J by 8 bases, with 13 bases of the junction left unmatched. CDR3 protein: CATSPTRTGAGGYTF. The CDR3, as DNA: TGTGCCACCAGTCCAACGAGGACAGGGGCCGGCGGCTACACCTTC.

Written as DNA, the CDR3 is TGCGCCAGCAGTGAGGACCCTTCAGGGATCTATGGCTACACCTTC. Its translation is CASSEDPSGIYGYTF. This chain connects TRBV10-1 to TRBJ1-2, with D tentatively TRBD1 (5 bases). The CDR3 spans 15 residues. Trimming stripped 2 bases from V and 4 bases from J, with 14 bases between. Germline V lookup: CDR1 WNHNN, CDR2 SYGVQD (reference sequence).

The chain links TRBV7-9 to TRBJ2-1, with 9 bases matching TRBD2. Germline lookup yields CDR1 SEHNR and CDR2 FQNEAQ (reference sequence). The CDR3 runs 15 residues. Germline trimming cut 5 bases from V and 9 bases from J; bases unmatched to any gene: 11. Here the CDR3 DNA reads TGTGCCAGCAGCGACCTTGGGCGGGAGGGAGGTGAGCAGTTCTTC. It translates to CASSDLGREGGEQFF.

The chain is built from TRBV7-2 and TRBJ2-7; TRBD2 aligns across 7 bases. The CDR3 loop spans 16 amino acids. V was clipped by 0 bases and J by 2 bases; unmatched bases: 7. Germline lookup yields CDR1 SGHTA and CDR2 FQGNSA. The CDR3 bases are TGTGCCAGCAGCTTAGCGGGAGGGCCCGAAACCTACGAGCAGTACTTC. Amino acids: CASSLAGGPETYEQYF.

The J gene is TRBJ2-5, the V gene TRBV9; 9 nucleotides match TRBD1. Trimming at V came to 4 bases and at J to 5 bases, leaving 6 bases not matched to a gene. The CDR3 is 14 amino acids. The germline CDR1 and CDR2 sequences are SGDLS and YYNGEE. In DNA form, the CDR3 reads TGTGCCAGCAGCACAGGGGGCGGGTGGGAGACCCAGTACTTC. Its translation: CASSTGGGWETQYF.